These 26 T cell receptor beta chains were all obtained from the same sample, sequenced in a study of blood T cell repertoires in COVID-19. Only in-frame clones appear in the TCRdb table, and some are missing; sequencing was by immunoSEQ multiplex PCR. The sample yields 300,000 to 400,000 clones, approximately 85% seen once. The sequencing sample was made of peripheral blood. These TCRs come from a human donor in a cohort sampled during active COVID-19.

The chain couples TRBV6-1 to TRBJ2-1; the match to TRBD1 covers 8 bases. The CDR3 is 15 amino acids. J lost 6 bases, V lost 1 base, and 5 bases had no gene match. Germline V CDR1 and CDR2: MNHNS, SASEGT. For the CDR3, the DNA is TGTGCCAGCAGTGAAGTCGGCAGGGGGCTCAATGAGCAGTTCTTC. It specifies CASSEVGRGLNEQFF.

The chain joins TRBV5-1 to TRBJ2-3, with TRBD2 identical over 12 bases. After removal of 4 bases from V and 3 bases from J, the junction contained 6 bases not matched to a gene. The CDR3 has 16 amino acids. CDR1 is SGHRS, CDR2 YFSETQ, per germline. CDR3: CASSPLAGGLTDTQYF. The CDR3, as DNA: TGCGCCAGCAGCCCCCTAGCGGGGGGGCTAACAGATACGCAGTATTTT.

This clone was seen only once. The chain is built from TRBV27 and TRBJ1-2; D is perhaps TRBD1 (5 bases). This CDR3 comprises 13 residues. V dropped 6 bases and J dropped 3 bases, with 11 bases sitting between them. Germline V gene lookup returns CDR1 MNHEY and CDR2 SMNVEV (reference sequence). The CDR3 region has the DNA TGTGCCAGCAGCGCGACAGATCACTATGGCTACACCTTC. Protein: CASSATDHYGYTF.

V gene TRBV7-9 combines with J gene TRBJ2-7; D call uncertain. The CDR3 extends over 15 amino acids. Germline V gene data show CDR1 as SEHNR and CDR2 as FQNEAQ (reference sequence). V lost 3 bases, J lost 3 bases, and 15 bases lay in between. The CDR3 protein is CASSLSRLLNYEQYF. The CDR3 coding sequence is TGTGCCAGCAGCTTGTCCAGGCTACTCAACTACGAGCAGTACTTC.

The rearrangement joins TRBV2 to TRBJ2-7; 10 nucleotides align to TRBD1. CDR1 is SNHLY, CDR2 FYNNEI, per germline. The J segment lost 4 bases and the V segment lost 8 bases, leaving 8 bases of the junction unmatched. The CDR3 contains 14 residues. This chain's CDR3 is CASVLRDRGYEQYF. CDR3 sequence (DNA): TGTGCCAGCGTTCTCCGGGACAGGGGATACGAGCAGTACTTC. Full variable domain (outside the CDR3, taken from reference TRBV2 and TRBJ2-7): EPEVTQTPSHQVTQMGQEVILRCVPISNHLYFYWYRQILGQKVEFLVSFYNNEISEKSEIFDDQFSVERPDGSNFTLKIRSTKLEDSAMYFCASVLRDRGYEQYFGPGTRLTVT.

This clone is a singleton in its sample. V is TRBV9 and J is TRBJ1-1; D perhaps matches TRBD1 (6 bases). V gave up 3 bases and J gave up 2 bases, with 14 bases separating them. This CDR3 is 15 amino acids long. From germline, CDR1 is SGDLS and CDR2 YYNGEE. CDR3 region: CASSGGQGINTEAFF. CDR3 nucleotide sequence: TGTGCCAGCAGCGGTGGTCAGGGGATAAACACTGAAGCTTTCTTT.

The V call is TRBV4-1, the J call TRBJ2-2; perhaps TRBD2 as D (6 bases). The V end was cut by 5 bases, the J end by 4 bases, with 20 bases between. Germline V lookup: CDR1 MGHRA, CDR2 YSYEKL. The CDR3 is 17 amino acids. The DNA of the CDR3 is TGCGCCAGCAGCACCCGTTACGGGGGTACGGGCACCGGGGAGCTGTTTTTT. This codes for CASSTRYGGTGTGELFF.

This clone was picked up many times. The J gene is TRBJ2-7, the V gene TRBV21-1; the table's D call, TRBD1, was not checked against the DNA. TRBV21-1 is annotated as a pseudogene. The CDR3 is made up of 12 amino acids. CDR3 protein: CASIVGRYEQYF. CDR3 DNA: TGTGCCAGCATCGTGGGGCGGTACGAGCAGTACTTC.

The J gene is TRBJ1-2, the V gene TRBV19, with TRBD1 matching over 8 bases. The J segment lost 8 bases and the V segment lost 5 bases, leaving 10 bases of the junction unmatched. This CDR3 has 14 amino acids. Germline values: CDR1 LNHDA, CDR2 SQIVND (reference sequence). As DNA, the CDR3 is TGTGCCAGTAGTCCGGAGGACAGGGCCGGCGGCTACACCTTC. It is translated as CASSPEDRAGGYTF.

The rearrangement uses TRBV9 and TRBJ1-2; D not resolved. Germline V gene sequence: CDR1 SGDLS, CDR2 YYNGEE. Trimming removed 3 bases at V and 4 bases at J, with 16 bases between. This CDR3 is built from 15 residues. The DNA for the CDR3 is TGTGCCAGCAGCGCCCAGCCTAATTCGGGCTATGGCTACACCTTC. Translating gives CASSAQPNSGYGYTF.

This chain uses TRBV30 with TRBJ2-3; a possible D gene is TRBD2 (5 bases). The CDR3 has 13 amino acids. Germline V gives CDR1 GTSNPN, CDR2 SVGIG (reference sequence). V lost 2 bases, J lost 4 bases, and 10 bases lay in between. The CDR3 nucleotides read TGTGCCTGGAGTAGGAGAGGGCCAGATACGCAGTATTTT. Encoded protein: CAWSRRGPDTQYF.

This clone was seen more than once but under ten times. CDR3 in amino acids: CASSLSNEQYF. CDR3 sequence (DNA): TGTGCCAGCAGCTTGTCCAACGAGCAGTACTTC. The chain is built from TRBV5-6 and TRBJ2-7; D unresolved. V lost 1 base, J lost 5 bases, and 4 bases lay in between. The CDR3 is 11 amino acids. Germline V gives CDR1 SGHDT, CDR2 YYEEEE.

The gene calls are TRBV27 and TRBJ2-3; no reliable D call. This CDR3 is 12 amino acids long. V was pared by 3 bases and J by 5 bases, with 6 bases between. Germline V lookup: CDR1 MNHEY, CDR2 SMNVEV (reference sequence). In nucleotides, the CDR3 is TGTGCCAGCAGTTTTCTAGGAGATACGCAGTATTTT. It specifies CASSFLGDTQYF.

J is TRBJ2-3 and V is TRBV14; D ambiguous. Germline-derived CDR1 and CDR2 are SGHDN and FVKESK. Trimming shortened V by 1 base and J by 3 bases, and 5 bases separated the two germline ends. This CDR3 spans 13 amino acids. The CDR3 coding sequence is TGTGCCAGCAGCCAAGTCCCGACAGATACGCAGTATTTT. It encodes CASSQVPTDTQYF.

The V and J genes are TRBV5-8 and TRBJ2-2, with D perhaps TRBD2 (6 bases). Trimming removed 3 bases from V and 3 bases from J, with 12 bases in between. This CDR3 has 15 amino acids. The germline CDR1 and CDR2 sequences are SGHTS and YDEGEE. Written as DNA, the CDR3 is TGTGCCAGCAGCTGGGTAGGAGGGGACACCGGGGAGCTGTTTTTT. Protein: CASSWVGGDTGELFF.

In this sample, this clone turned up many times. The genes are TRBV15 and TRBJ1-5; 8 nucleotides align to TRBD1. V lost 3 bases and J lost 5; bases outside the gene matches: 6. Germline CDR1 reads LNHNV; CDR2 reads YYDKDF (reference sequence). The CDR3 runs to 15 residues. The CDR3 sequence: CATSRDPGGHQPQHF. Written as DNA, the CDR3 is TGTGCCACCAGCAGGGACCCAGGGGGCCATCAGCCCCAGCATTTT. The variable domain in full, with the rest retrieved from reference TRBV15 and TRBJ1-5, is DAMVIQNPRYQVTQFGKPVTLSCSQTLNHNVMYWYQQKSSQAPKLLFHYYDKDFNNEADTPDNFQSRRPNTSFCFLDIRSPGLGDTAMYLCATSRDPGGHQPQHFGDGTRLSIL.

This sequence joins TRBV4-2 and TRBJ1-1, with D possibly TRBD1 on 5 matching bases. Germline V lookup: CDR1 LGHNA, CDR2 YNFKEQ. The V end lost 1 base, the J end lost 4 bases, and 16 bases lay between the germline ends. This CDR3 is built from 16 residues. CDR3 in amino acids: CASSQGRVAGGTEAFF. For the CDR3, the DNA is TGTGCCAGCAGCCAAGGACGGGTTGCCGGGGGCACTGAAGCTTTCTTT.

The V gene is TRBV9, the J gene TRBJ2-3; tentative D call: TRBD1 (5 bases). V lost 2 bases, J lost 4 bases, and 11 bases lay in between. In germline, CDR1 is SGDLS, CDR2 YYNGEE. This CDR3 is 14 amino acids long. CDR3 coding DNA: TGTGCCAGCAGCGTCGGCCACAGGCCAGATACGCAGTATTTT. It is translated as CASSVGHRPDTQYF.

The genes are TRBV30 and TRBJ1-1; no reliable D call. The germline V and J ends were trimmed by 8 bases and 0 bases, with 13 bases remaining between them. The CDR3 consists of 13 residues. Germline V gene sequence: CDR1 GTSNPN, CDR2 SVGIG (reference sequence). CDR3 region: CATQTFLNTEAFF. The DNA of the CDR3 is TGTGCCACACAGACGTTTTTGAACACTGAAGCTTTCTTT.

This clone was seen more than once but under ten times. V gene TRBV5-1 combines with J gene TRBJ1-5, with unresolved D. The V and J ends lost 4 bases and 0 bases respectively, with 11 bases between them. The germline gives CDR1 SGHRS, CDR2 YFSETQ. The CDR3 consists of 15 residues. The CDR3: CASSLGPFSNQPQHF. The CDR3 DNA reads as TGCGCCAGCAGCCTTGGGCCTTTTAGCAATCAGCCCCAGCATTTT.

V is TRBV6-5 and J is TRBJ1-1; TRBD1 might be the D (6 bases). The CDR3 totals 16 residues. V lost 4 bases and J 1 base, leaving 16 bases between the germline ends. Germline V CDR1 and CDR2: MNHEY, SVGAGI. This CDR3 is CASSFYGTGSNTEAFF. The CDR3 DNA is TGTGCCAGCAGTTTCTACGGAACAGGGTCGAACACTGAAGCTTTCTTT.

This clone was observed once. J is TRBJ1-6 and V is TRBV5-1; no firm D call. Germline V CDR1 and CDR2: SGHRS, YFSETQ. CDR3 size: 15 residues. V gave up 0 bases and J gave up 9 bases, with 13 bases separating them. CDR3 nucleotide sequence: TGCGCCAGCAGCTTGGTGCGGGGTTTCGTTTCACCCCTCCACTTT. The encoded protein is CASSLVRGFVSPLHF.

The V call is TRBV3-1 (or the pseudogene TRBV3-2), the J call TRBJ1-4; weak D call: TRBD1 (6 bases). The CDR3 totals 16 residues. The germline V gene has CDR1 LGHDT and CDR2 YNNKEL (reference sequence). With 4 bases removed from V and 6 bases from J, the gap between germline ends came to 18 bases. The CDR3 here is CASSPPTSGVDEKLFF. The CDR3 DNA follows: TGTGCCAGCAGCCCCCCTACCTCAGGGGTCGATGAAAAACTGTTTTTT.

The chain combines TRBV9 with TRBJ1-1; D possibly corresponds to TRBD1 (6 bases). Deletions cut 3 bases from V and 8 bases from J, with 14 bases between. The CDR3 is made up of 13 amino acids. In germline, CDR1 is SGDLS, CDR2 YYNGEE. The DNA of the CDR3 is TGTGCCAGCAGCGACCCGACAGGAACAGAAGCTTTCTTT. Protein: CASSDPTGTEAFF. Supplemented by reference TRBV9 and TRBJ1-1, the full variable domain reads DSGVTQTPKHLITATGQRVTLRCSPRSGDLSVYWYQQSLDQGLQFLIQYYNGEERAKGNILERFSAQQFPDLHSELNLSSLELGDSALYFCASSDPTGTEAFFGQGTRLTVV.

The J gene is TRBJ1-4, the V gene TRBV15; the D is unclear. Trimming took off 2 bases at V and 4 bases at J, with 11 bases between the two ends. The CDR3 runs 15 residues. CDR1 is LNHNV and CDR2 is YYDKDF in the germline V gene (reference sequence). CDR3 residues: CATSRRRENNEKLFF. CDR3 nucleotides: TGTGCCACCAGCAGACGGAGGGAAAATAATGAAAAACTGTTTTTT.

By frequency in the sample, this clone is medium-sized. V gene TRBV24-1 combines with J gene TRBJ2-3, with TRBD2 as a possible D gene (6 bases). The CDR3 runs 16 residues. CDR1 and CDR2 from the germline V gene are KGHDR and SFDVKD. V was cut by 1 base and J by 4 bases, with 14 bases left in between. The CDR3 bases are TGTGCCACCAGTGATTTCCTTGCGGGGCAGGCAGATACGCAGTATTTT. This translates into CATSDFLAGQADTQYF.